Listed here are 9 T cell receptor beta chains from one sample, sequenced in a study of T cells in Graves' hyperthyroidism and ophthalmopathy. Amplified TCR beta CDR3 regions came from RNA transcripts. The HTBI set primed first-round TCR CDR3 RT-PCR. TCRdb independently ran MiXCR on the multiplex PCR reads; one entry per CDR3 protein. The sample records more than 550,000 distinct CDR3 sequences, 15% to 20% being singletons. The sample comprised blood. Receptors originate from a woman in her forties or fifties with Graves' hyperthyroidism that later progressed to Graves' ophthalmopathy.

This clonotype occurred many times. This sequence joins TRBV20-1 and TRBJ1-1, with 9 bases aligning to TRBD1. The germline V gene encodes CDR1 DFQATT and CDR2 SNEGSKA (reference sequence). Trimming at V came to 4 bases and at J to 7 bases, leaving 16 bases not matched to a gene. CDR3 size: 16 residues. CDR3 in DNA: TGCAGTGCTATTGCTCCCCGGGACAGGGAGGATGTTGAAGCTTTCTTT. This codes for CSAIAPRDREDVEAFF.

The J gene is TRBJ2-1, the V gene TRBV2; no clear D. The CDR3 loop spans 13 amino acids. Trimming shortened V by 2 bases and J by 8 bases, and 10 bases separated the two germline ends. Germline V gene sequence: CDR1 SNHLY, CDR2 FYNNEI. CDR3 protein: CASSESRVDEQFF. CDR3 coding DNA: TGTGCCAGCAGTGAATCTAGGGTCGATGAGCAGTTCTTC.

The chain links TRBV10-3 to TRBJ1-5, with 7 bases identical to TRBD1. CDR3 size: 12 residues. V shed 6 bases and J 7 bases; nucleotides not matched to a gene: 3. The germline gives CDR1 ENHRY, CDR2 SYGVKD. CDR3 loop: CAISDREQPQHF. The CDR3, as DNA: TGTGCCATCAGCGACAGGGAACAGCCCCAGCATTTT.

This clonotype has at least ten counts. The rearrangement uses TRBV18 and TRBJ1-2; possibly TRBD1 for D (6 bases). Germline V CDR1 and CDR2: KGHSH, LQKENI. V was clipped by 0 bases and J by 4 bases, with 6 bases between them. This CDR3 comprises 13 residues. In DNA, the CDR3 is TGTGCCAGCTCACCACCAGGGGGCTATGGCTACACCTTC. Its translation: CASSPPGGYGYTF.

The rearrangement joins TRBV6-1 to TRBJ1-5; TRBD1 is a possible D gene (6 bases). The CDR3 is 15 amino acids. Germline V gene data show CDR1 as MNHNS and CDR2 as SASEGT. V gave up 4 bases and J gave up 0 bases, with 10 bases separating them. CDR3 protein: CASSAGTNSNQPQHF. The CDR3 nucleotides are TGTGCCAGCAGTGCCGGGACAAATAGCAATCAGCCCCAGCATTTT.

This clonotype has a count of ten or more. The chain couples TRBV20-1 to TRBJ1-5; D unclear. This CDR3 spans 15 amino acids. Per germline, CDR1 DFQATT and CDR2 SNEGSKA (reference sequence). V lost 3 bases and J lost 0, with 12 bases in between. In DNA, the CDR3 is TGCAGTGCTAGCAGCCCGGGTGTTAGCAATCAGCCCCAGCATTTT. This translates into CSASSPGVSNQPQHF.

This clonotype was seen a handful of times. The CDR3 here is CASSYIGDGYTF. CDR3 sequence (DNA): TGTGCCAGCAGTTACATAGGGGATGGCTACACCTTC. This chain links TRBV6-7 with TRBJ1-2, with a possible D match to TRBD1 (5 bases). TRBV6-7 is noted as an ORF with a role that remains uncertain. The CDR3 has 12 residues. V was shortened by 2 bases and J by 6 bases, with 7 bases between the two germline ends.

In its sample, this clonotype was seen many times. This chain connects TRBV11-2 to TRBJ1-5, with D hard to call. CDR3 length: 14 amino acids. Germline V gene lookup returns CDR1 SGHAT and CDR2 FQNNGV. Deletions cut 1 base from V and 6 bases from J, with 10 bases between. The CDR3 DNA sequence: TGTGCCAGCAGCTTAGTCGGTGGTAGTCAGCCCCAGCATTTT. Translating gives CASSLVGGSQPQHF.

This rearrangement joins TRBV7-9 to TRBJ2-1, with D maybe TRBD1 (7 bases). Germline CDR1 SEHNR, CDR2 FQNEAQ (reference sequence). The CDR3 contains 16 residues. Between the trimmed V and J ends, which lost 4 bases and 5 bases, there was a span of 18 bases. The CDR3, as DNA: TGTGCCAGCAGCTACCCGTCGGCAGGGGGGCACAATGAGCAGTTCTTC. Its translation is CASSYPSAGGHNEQFF.